This T cell receptor (beta chain) was sequenced for a study of technical replicates of blood from a few donors. This CDR3 comprises 15 residues. CDR1 is SEHNR and CDR2 is FQNEAQ in the germline V gene (reference sequence). V was clipped by 6 bases and J by 0 bases; unmatched bases: 7. Sequencing used immunoSEQ multiplex PCR; TCRdb keeps in-frame clones, though not all of them. The sample has about 88,000 clones, around 93% seen once; the top ten hold under 0.35%. The sample taken for sequencing was T cells isolated from PBMCs. The chain uses TRBV7-9 and TRBJ2-7; 8 bases match TRBD2. The TCR sequence derives from a human donor in good health. The CDR3 here is CASRETSESSYEQYF. CDR3 nucleotide sequence: TGTGCCAGCAGGGAGACTAGCGAAAGCTCCTACGAGCAGTACTTC.